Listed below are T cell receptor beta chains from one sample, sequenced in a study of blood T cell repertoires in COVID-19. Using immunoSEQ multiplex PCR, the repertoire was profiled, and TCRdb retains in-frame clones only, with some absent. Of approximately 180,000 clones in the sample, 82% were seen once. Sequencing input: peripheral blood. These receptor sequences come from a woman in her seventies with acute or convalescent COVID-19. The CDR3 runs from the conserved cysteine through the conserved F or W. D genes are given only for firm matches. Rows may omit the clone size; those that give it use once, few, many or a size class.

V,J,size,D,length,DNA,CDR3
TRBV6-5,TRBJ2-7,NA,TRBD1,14,TGTGCCAGCCGGGGGACAGGCCGCCCCTACGAGCAGTACTTC,CASRGTGRPYEQYF
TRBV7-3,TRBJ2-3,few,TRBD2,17,TGTGCCAGCAGCTTACGACTAGCGGGGGTAAACACAGATACGCAGTATTTT,CASSLRLAGVNTDTQYF
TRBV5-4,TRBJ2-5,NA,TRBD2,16,TGTGCCAGCAGCCCTGGGGCGGGGGTTAACCAAGAGACCCAGTACTTC,CASSPGAGVNQETQYF
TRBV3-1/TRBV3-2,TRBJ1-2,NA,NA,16,TGTGCCAGCAGCCAAGAATGGGGCCAGGAAGACTATGGCTACACCTTC,CASSQEWGQEDYGYTF
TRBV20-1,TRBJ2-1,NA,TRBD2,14,TGCAGTGCTAGTCTTAGCGGGAGAGACAATGAGCAGTTCTTC,CSASLSGRDNEQFF
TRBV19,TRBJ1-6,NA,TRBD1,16,TGTGCCAGTAGTAACGGGGGGCGACAGGGGAATTCACCCCTCCACTTT,CASSNGGRQGNSPLHF
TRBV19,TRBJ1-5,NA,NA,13,TGTGCCAGTAGTATGCAGGGTGACCAGCCCCAGCATTTT,CASSMQGDQPQHF
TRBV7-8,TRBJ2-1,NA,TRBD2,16,TGTGCCAGCAGCTTAGAATTGCTAGCGGGAACCAATGAGCAGTTCTTC,CASSLELLAGTNEQFF
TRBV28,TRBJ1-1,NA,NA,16,TGTGCCAGCAGTTTAGGGTACAGGGAAGGGAGCACTGAAGCTTTCTTT,CASSLGYREGSTEAFF
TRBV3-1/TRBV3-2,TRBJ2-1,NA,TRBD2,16,TGTGCCAGCAGCCAAGTAGGCCTAGCGGGGTACAATGAGCAGTTCTTC,CASSQVGLAGYNEQFF
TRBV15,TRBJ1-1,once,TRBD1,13,TGTGCCACCAGCAGGAACACAGGGGGCGAAGCTTTCTTT,CATSRNTGGEAFF
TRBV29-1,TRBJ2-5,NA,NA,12,TGCAGCGTAGTAAATATAGGGGGGGACCAGTACTTC,CSVVNIGGDQYF
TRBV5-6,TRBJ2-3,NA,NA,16,TGTGCCAGCACCCCCAGTTCGAAACGTAGCACAGATACGCAGTATTTT,CASTPSSKRSTDTQYF
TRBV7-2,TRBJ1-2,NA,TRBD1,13,TGTGCCAGCAGCTTGGACAGGGGGAATGGCTACACCTTC,CASSLDRGNGYTF
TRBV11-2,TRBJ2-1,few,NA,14,TGTGCCAGCAGCAACTCACAGGGCTACAATGAGCAGTTCTTC,CASSNSQGYNEQFF
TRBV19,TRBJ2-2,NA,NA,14,TGTGCCAGTAGTAAGAGCGCTAACACCGGGGAGCTGTTTTTT,CASSKSANTGELFF
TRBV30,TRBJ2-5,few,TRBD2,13,TGTGCCTGGAGTACGGTGGGGGGGGAGACCCAGTACTTC,CAWSTVGGETQYF
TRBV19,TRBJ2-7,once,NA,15,TGTGCCAGTAGTATAGTAGCAGGGTATCGGTACGAGCAGTACTTC,CASSIVAGYRYEQYF
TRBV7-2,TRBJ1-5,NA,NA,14,TGTGCCAGCAGCTTAGTAGGGGGGGCCCAACCAAGGCATTTT,CASSLVGGAQPRHF
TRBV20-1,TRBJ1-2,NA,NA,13,TGCAGTGCTAGTTACAAGGGGGTCGGTGGCTACACCTTC,CSASYKGVGGYTF
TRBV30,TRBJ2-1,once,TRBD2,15,TGTGCCTGGAGCGAACTAGCGGGAGGCCACAATGAGCAGTTCTTC,CAWSELAGGHNEQFF
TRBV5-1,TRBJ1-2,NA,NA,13,TGCGCCAGCAGCTTGGCTGGGAGCTATGGCTACACCTTC,CASSLAGSYGYTF
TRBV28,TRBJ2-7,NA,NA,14,TGTGCCAGCAGCTGGGCACGCGGGCCCTACGAGCAGTACTTC,CASSWARGPYEQYF
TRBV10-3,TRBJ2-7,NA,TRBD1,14,TGTGCCATCAGCTCCGGACAGGGGGCCTACGAGCAGTACTTC,CAISSGQGAYEQYF
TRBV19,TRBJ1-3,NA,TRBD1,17,TGTGCCAGTAGTACCGGACAGGGGCGACTGAATGGAAACACCATATATTTT,CASSTGQGRLNGNTIYF
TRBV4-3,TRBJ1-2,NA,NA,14,TGCGCCAGCAGCCAAGCAGCAGGGATCTATGGCTACACCTTC,CASSQAAGIYGYTF
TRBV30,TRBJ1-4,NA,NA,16,TGTGCCTGGAGTAGGGGTTTGGCTAGGGCTAATGAAAAACTGTTTTTT,CAWSRGLARANEKLFF
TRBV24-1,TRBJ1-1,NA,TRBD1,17,TGTGCCACCAGTGACGCTTCCCCCAGGGGGCATGGCACTGAAGCTTTCTTT,CATSDASPRGHGTEAFF
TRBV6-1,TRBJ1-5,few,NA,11,TGTGCCAGCAGTGAAATGGAGTCCCAGCATTTT,CASSEMESQHF
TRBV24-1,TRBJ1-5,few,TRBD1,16,TGTGCCACCAGTGATACTAGGGGGCCGGGCAATCAGCCCCAGCATTTT,CATSDTRGPGNQPQHF
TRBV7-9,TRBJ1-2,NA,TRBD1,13,TGTGCCAGCAGCCCGGGACAGGGCTATGGCTACACCTTC,CASSPGQGYGYTF
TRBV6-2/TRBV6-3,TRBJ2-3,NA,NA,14,TGTGCCAGCAGTTACGACATACGAAGGGATACGCAGTATTTT,CASSYDIRRDTQYF
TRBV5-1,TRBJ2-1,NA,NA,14,TGCGCCAGCAGCCCTGGACAGACCTACAATGAGCAGTTCTTC,CASSPGQTYNEQFF
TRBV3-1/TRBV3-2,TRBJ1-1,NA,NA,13,TGTGCCAGCAGCCAGGCGGCTAACACTGAAGCTTTCTTT,CASSQAANTEAFF
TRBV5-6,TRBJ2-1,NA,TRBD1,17,TGTGCCAGCAGCAGCTCCGGGACAGGGAGCTCCTACAATGAGCAGTTCTTC,CASSSSGTGSSYNEQFF
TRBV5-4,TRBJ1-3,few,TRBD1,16,TGTGCCAGCAGCGCAAGACAGGGGTACTCTGGAAACACCATATATTTT,CASSARQGYSGNTIYF
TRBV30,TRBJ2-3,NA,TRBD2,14,TGTGCCTGGAACGGACTAGCGGGAACAGATACGCAGTATTTT,CAWNGLAGTDTQYF
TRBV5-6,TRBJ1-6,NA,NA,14,TGTGCCAGCAGCTTGACGGGGGTCGCCTCACCCCTCCACTTT,CASSLTGVASPLHF
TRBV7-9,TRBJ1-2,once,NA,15,TGTGCCAGCAGCGTACAACAGGGTCCTAACTATGGCTACACCTTC,CASSVQQGPNYGYTF
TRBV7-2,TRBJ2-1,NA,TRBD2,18,TGTGCCAGCATTCTTTCTAGCGGGGCTCGGAGCTCCTACAATGAGCAGTTCTTC,CASILSSGARSSYNEQFF
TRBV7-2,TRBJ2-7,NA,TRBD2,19,TGTGCCAGCAGCCCCCGGACTAGCGGGAGGGGGGGGCACTCCTACGAGCAGTACTTC,CASSPRTSGRGGHSYEQYF
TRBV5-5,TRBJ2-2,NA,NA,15,TGTGCCAGCAGCTTGCAAGTTACAACCACCGGGGAGCTGTTTTTT,CASSLQVTTTGELFF
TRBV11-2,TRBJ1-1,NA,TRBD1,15,TGTGCCAGCAGCTACGAGGGGGCAAGGAACACTGAAGCTTTCTTT,CASSYEGARNTEAFF
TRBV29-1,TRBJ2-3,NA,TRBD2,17,TGCAGCGTTGGGGACCAACTAGCGGGAGTAATTTCAGATACGCAGTATTTT,CSVGDQLAGVISDTQYF
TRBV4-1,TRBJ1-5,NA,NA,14,TGCGCCAGCAGCCAAGGCACAGTGAATCAGCCCCAGCATTTT,CASSQGTVNQPQHF
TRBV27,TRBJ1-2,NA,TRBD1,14,TGTGCCAGCAGTTTCCTTGACAGGGGCCGAGGCTACACCTTC,CASSFLDRGRGYTF
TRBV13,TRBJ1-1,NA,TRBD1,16,TGTGCCAGCAGCGAAAGACAGGGTAGAAATTTGGCTGAAGCTTTCTTT,CASSERQGRNLAEAFF
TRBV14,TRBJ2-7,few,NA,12,TGTGCCAGCAGCCCTACCTCGATCGAGCAGTACTTC,CASSPTSIEQYF
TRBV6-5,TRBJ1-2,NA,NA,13,TGTGCCAGCAGTTTACAGGGTCCGTATGGCTACACCTTC,CASSLQGPYGYTF
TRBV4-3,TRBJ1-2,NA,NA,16,TGCGCCAGCAGCCAAGATCTGGTCCTTAAGGGGTATGGCTACACCTTC,CASSQDLVLKGYGYTF
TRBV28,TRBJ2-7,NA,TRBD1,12,TGTGCCAGCTCAGGGGGCGGCTACGAGCAGTACTTC,CASSGGGYEQYF
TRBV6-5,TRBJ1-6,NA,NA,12,TGTGCCAGCAGTCGGGGTAATTCACCCCTCCACTTT,CASSRGNSPLHF